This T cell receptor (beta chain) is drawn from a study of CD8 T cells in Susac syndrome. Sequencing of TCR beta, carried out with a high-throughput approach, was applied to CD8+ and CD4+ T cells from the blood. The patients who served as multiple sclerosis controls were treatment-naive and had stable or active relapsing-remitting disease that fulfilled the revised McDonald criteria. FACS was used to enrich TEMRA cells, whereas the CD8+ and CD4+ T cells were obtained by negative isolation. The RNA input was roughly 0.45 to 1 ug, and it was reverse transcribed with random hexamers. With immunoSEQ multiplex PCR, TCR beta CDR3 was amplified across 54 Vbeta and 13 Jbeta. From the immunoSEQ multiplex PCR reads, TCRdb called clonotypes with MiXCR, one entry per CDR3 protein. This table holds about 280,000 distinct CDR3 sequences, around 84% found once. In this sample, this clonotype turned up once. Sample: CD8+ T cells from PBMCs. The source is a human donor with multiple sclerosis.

The CDR3 DNA reads TGTGCCAGCAGTTCCGGGACAGAAAGCTACGAGCAGTACTTC. It encodes CASSSGTESYEQYF. The rearrangement uses TRBV27 and TRBJ2-7; 7 positions agree with TRBD1. The junction had 6 bases not matched to a gene; V was cut back by 4 bases and J by 3 bases. The germline CDR1 and CDR2 sequences are MNHEY and SMNVEV (reference sequence). This CDR3 is 14 amino acids long.